This T cell receptor beta chain stems from a study of technical replicates of blood from several donors. The CDR3 runs to 15 residues. Looked up from germline, CDR1 is MNHEY and CDR2 is SVGAGI. The V segment lost 7 bases and the J segment 0 bases; nucleotides outside the gene matches: 5. Sequenced by immunoSEQ multiplex PCR; TCRdb stores in-frame clones only, minus some. Of 70,000 or so clones in the sample, under 99% were seen once. The source material was T cells isolated from PBMCs. This clonotype originated in a human donor in good health. The chain combines TRBV6-5 with TRBJ1-4; TRBD1 matches at 7 bases. CDR3 in DNA: TGTGCCAGCACAGGGGGATCTGCAACTAATGAAAAACTGTTTTTT. This translates into CASTGGSATNEKLFF.